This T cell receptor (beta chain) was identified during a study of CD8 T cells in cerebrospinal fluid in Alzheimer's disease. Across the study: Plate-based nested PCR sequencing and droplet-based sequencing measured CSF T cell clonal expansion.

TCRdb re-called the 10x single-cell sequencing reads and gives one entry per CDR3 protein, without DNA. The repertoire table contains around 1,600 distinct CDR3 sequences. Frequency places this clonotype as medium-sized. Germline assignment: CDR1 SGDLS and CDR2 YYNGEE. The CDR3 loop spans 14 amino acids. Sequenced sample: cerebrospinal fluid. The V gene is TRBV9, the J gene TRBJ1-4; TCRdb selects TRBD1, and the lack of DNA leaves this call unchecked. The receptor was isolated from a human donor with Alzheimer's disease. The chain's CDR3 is CASSAEGDPEKLFF.